The following is a T cell receptor beta chain sequence with its context. The sample belongs to a study of blood T cell repertoires in COVID-19. Study-level background: The samples span acute and convalescent COVID-19 from the United States, Italy and Spain. Sources were T cells, B-cell-depleted T cells, or PBMCs; the material itself was cDNA or gDNA.

CDR3 length: 14 residues. Germline V gene sequence: CDR1 MDHEN, CDR2 SYDVKM. J lost 6 bases, V lost 7 bases, and 12 bases had no gene match. As handled by the study authors: How many nucleated cells were present was estimated from reference gene primer amplification. Produced via immunoSEQ multiplex PCR; TCRdb's table is partial and in-frame only. V, J and clone size are those of that table, while D and trimming were read from the DNA. Of roughly 100,000 clones detected, 75% to 95% appear once; the ten largest clones hold 3.9%. The TCR sequence derives from a woman in her forties or fifties in a cohort sampled during active COVID-19. The V gene is TRBV28, the J gene TRBJ2-7; TRBD1 aligns across 7 bases. Sample: peripheral blood. The CDR3 reads CASKRGQTTSEQYF. In DNA form, the CDR3 reads TGTGCCAGCAAGAGGGGACAGACCACTTCCGAGCAGTACTTC.